These 30 T cell receptor beta chains originate from one sample sequenced in a study of control samples from healthy donors and cancer patients. The protocol was immunoSEQ multiplex PCR, while the TCRdb copy is restricted to in-frame clones and leaves out a portion. The sample has fewer than 200,000 clones; 88% are singletons. Sequenced material: blood. The source is a woman aged 25 to 45 in good health.

This chain's CDR3 is CASSSRNNQPQHF. The CDR3 DNA reads TGTGCCAGCAGCTCAAGGAACAATCAGCCCCAGCATTTT. The V call is TRBV14, the J call TRBJ1-5; no reliable D call. The CDR3 is 13 amino acids. The V gene lost 5 bases and the J gene lost 3 bases, with 8 bases spanning the gap. Looked up from germline, CDR1 is SGHDN and CDR2 is FVKESK.

V and J are TRBV10-3 and TRBJ2-2; 8 bases line up with TRBD2. Trimming cost V 4 bases and J 3 bases; bases outside gene matches: 1. CDR1 is ENHRY and CDR2 is SYGVKD in the germline V gene. The CDR3 totals 14 residues. The chain's CDR3 is CAISGAGDTGELFF. The CDR3 coding sequence is TGTGCCATCAGTGGAGCGGGGGACACCGGGGAGCTGTTTTTT.

The genes are TRBV10-2 and TRBJ2-7; unclear D gene. CDR1 and CDR2 (germline): WSHSY, SAAADI. The CDR3 consists of 12 residues. Trimming stripped 2 bases from V and 6 bases from J, with 8 bases between. The CDR3 region has the DNA TGCGCCAGCAGTGAGGCACTCCGCGAGCAGTACGTC. It yields the protein CASSEALREQYV.

This clone appeared many times. The chain uses TRBV5-1 and TRBJ2-1; possible D gene TRBD1, 6 bases. V lost 0 bases to trimming and J lost 9 bases, with 10 bases between them. CDR1 is SGHRS and CDR2 is YFSETQ in the germline V gene. The CDR3 extends over 13 amino acids. For the CDR3, the DNA is TGCGCCAGCAGCTTGGGACAGGTGGGTGAGCAGTTCTTC. Its protein product is CASSLGQVGEQFF.

This CDR3 is CASSRYGQGNQPQHF. CDR3 sequence (DNA): TGTGCCAGCAGCAGATACGGACAGGGTAATCAGCCCCAGCATTTT. The chain links TRBV7-9 to TRBJ1-5, with TRBD1 matching over 8 bases. The germline V gene has CDR1 SEHNR and CDR2 FQNEAQ (reference sequence). This CDR3 comprises 15 residues. V dropped 5 bases and J dropped 4; count of bases not matched to a gene: 7.

This clone was seen just once. The chain uses TRBV19 and TRBJ1-3, with 7 bases lining up with TRBD1. Germline V CDR1 and CDR2: LNHDA, SQIVND (reference sequence). The CDR3 has 15 amino acids. Unmatched junction bases numbered 4, after V lost 5 bases and J lost 0 bases. CDR3 residues: CASSVQGNSGNTIYF. The CDR3 nucleotides are TGTGCCAGTAGTGTACAGGGGAACTCTGGAAACACCATATATTTT.

The chain combines TRBV7-6 with TRBJ2-1; 8 nucleotides match TRBD2. Per the germline V gene, CDR1 is SGHVS and CDR2 is FNYEAQ. After removal of 1 base from V and 4 bases from J, the junction contained 6 bases not matched to a gene. The CDR3 is made up of 16 amino acids. The CDR3: CASSLVGSGTYNEQFF. The CDR3 DNA reads TGTGCCAGCAGCTTAGTAGGTAGCGGGACATACAATGAGCAGTTCTTC.

The chain employs TRBV7-9 and TRBJ2-7; 9 nucleotides align to TRBD2. The J segment lost 7 bases and the V segment lost 7 bases, leaving 8 bases of the junction unmatched. The V gene's germline CDR1 is SEHNR and CDR2 FQNEAQ (reference sequence). This CDR3 comprises 13 residues. The CDR3 DNA reads TGTGCCAGCACGGTAGCGGGAGCGGGAGAGCAGTACTTC. Its protein is CASTVAGAGEQYF.

The chain combines TRBV6-5 with TRBJ2-1; no clear D. CDR1 is MNHEY, CDR2 SVGAGI, per germline. V was pared by 8 bases and J by 6 bases, with 11 bases between. The CDR3 runs 12 residues. The CDR3 spells CASAGNFNEQFF. CDR3 in DNA: TGTGCCAGCGCCGGCAACTTCAATGAGCAGTTCTTC.

The chain uses TRBV5-4 and TRBJ2-5, with 9 bases matching TRBD1. The length of the CDR3 is 14 residues. V shed 4 bases, J shed 5 bases, and the junction held 6 bases outside the gene matches. Germline lookup yields CDR1 SGHNT and CDR2 YYREEE (reference sequence). CDR3 protein: CASSPGQGSETQYF. The CDR3 nucleotides read TGTGCCAGCAGCCCGGGACAGGGCTCGGAGACCCAGTACTTC. Complete variable domain (other parts from reference TRBV5-4 and TRBJ2-5): ETGVTQSPTHLIKTRGQQVTLRCSSQSGHNTVSWYQQALGQGPQFIFQYYREEENGRGNFPPRFSGLQFPNYSSELNVNALELDDSALYLCASSPGQGSETQYFGPGTRLLVL.

This clone was seen a handful of times. The chain is built from TRBV4-1 and TRBJ2-5, with TRBD2 matching 13 bases. The germline gives CDR1 MGHRA, CDR2 YSYEKL. CDR3 length: 17 residues. The V gene end was trimmed by 1 base and the J gene end by 6 bases; junction bases not matched to a gene: 8. CDR3 nucleotides: TGCGCCAGCAGCCAAGTGACTAGCGGGGGGTTAGCGAAGACCCAGTACTTC. Translated: CASSQVTSGGLAKTQYF.

This chain links TRBV5-4 with TRBJ1-2, with no clear D. This CDR3 is built from 14 residues. V gave up 4 bases and J gave up 2 bases, with 12 bases separating them. From germline, CDR1 is SGHNT and CDR2 YYREEE (reference sequence). CDR3 residues: CASSVIDPNYGYTF. Written as DNA, the CDR3 is TGTGCCAGCAGCGTGATAGACCCAAACTATGGCTACACCTTC.

This chain uses TRBV21-1 with TRBJ2-4. TRBV21-1 is deemed a pseudogene. CDR3 length equals 11 residues. The CDR3 protein is CASSATDIQYF. In nucleotides, the CDR3 is TGTGCCAGCAGCGCGACGGACATTCAGTACTTC.

The CDR3 protein is CASSQAEIYGYTF. CDR3 sequence (DNA): TGTGCCAGCAGCCAAGCCGAAATCTATGGCTACACCTTC. V is TRBV3-1 (or the pseudogene TRBV3-2) and J is TRBJ1-2; D not certain. The CDR3 has 13 residues. Germline loops: CDR1 LGHDT, CDR2 YNNKEL (reference sequence). Trimming took 1 base from V and 4 from J, leaving 7 bases between them.

The chain recombines TRBV5-6 with TRBJ1-1, with unresolved D. Trimming left V 1 base short and J 10 bases short, with 11 bases between. The CDR3 consists of 12 residues. Germline V gene data show CDR1 as SGHDT and CDR2 as YYEEEE. Written as DNA, the CDR3 is TGTGCCAGCAGCTTGCGGACCTTAGGAGCTTTCTTT. Residues: CASSLRTLGAFF.

The chain couples TRBV6-5 to TRBJ2-7; D may be TRBD2 (5 bases). The CDR3 extends over 11 amino acids. Germline CDR1 is MNHEY and CDR2 is SVGAGI. In DNA, the CDR3 is TGTGCGTCACGGGACTCCTACGAGCAGTACTTC. This encodes CASRDSYEQYF.

There are a few counts of this clone. The chain recombines TRBV9 with TRBJ2-1; D is undetermined. Looked up from germline, CDR1 is SGDLS and CDR2 is YYNGEE. The V and J ends lost 4 bases and 7 bases respectively, with 6 bases between them. The CDR3 runs to 11 residues. CDR3 nucleotides: TGTGCCAGCAGCCCCCTTAATGAGCAGTTCTTC. It encodes CASSPLNEQFF.

This clone was recorded only once. The V gene is TRBV21-1, the J gene TRBJ1-1; TRBD1 reflects the table's D call only, with no check against the DNA. TRBV21-1 is described as a pseudogene. The CDR3 is 10 residues long. The CDR3 sequence: CATRGREAFF. The CDR3 DNA sequence: TGTGCCACAAGGGGAAGGGAAGCTTTCTTT.

The rearrangement uses TRBV7-9 and TRBJ2-5; 8 bases are shared with TRBD2. The CDR3 totals 15 residues. Germline CDR1 SEHNR, CDR2 FQNEAQ (reference sequence). The J segment lost 1 base and the V segment lost 5 bases, leaving 6 bases of the junction unmatched. For the CDR3, the DNA is TGTGCCAGCAGCCTCATCGGGAGGGCCCAAGAGACCCAGTACTTC. Its translation is CASSLIGRAQETQYF.

This chain uses TRBV16 with TRBJ2-3; TRBD2 matches at 8 bases. Germline V CDR1 and CDR2: KGHSY, FQNENV. With V trimmed by 4 bases and J by 14 bases, 11 bases remained unmatched. The CDR3 is 13 amino acids. Written as DNA, the CDR3 is TGTGCCAGCAGCCTTCGAAGCGGGAGCGAACTGTATTTT. The encoded protein is CASSLRSGSELYF.

The gene calls are TRBV13 and TRBJ1-2; the D is unclear. The CDR3 loop spans 15 amino acids. V lost 3 bases and J lost 8, with 19 bases in between. The germline V gene encodes CDR1 PRHDT and CDR2 FYEKMQ (reference sequence). The CDR3 sequence is CASSLPYGELTGYTF. The CDR3 DNA reads as TGTGCCAGCAGCTTGCCATACGGGGAGTTGACGGGCTACACCTTC. Drawing the rest from reference TRBV13 and TRBJ1-2, the complete variable domain is AAGVIQSPRHLIKEKRETATLKCYPIPRHDTVYWYQQGPGQDPQFLISFYEKMQSDKGSIPDRFSAQQFSDYHSELNMSSLELGDSALYFCASSLPYGELTGYTFGSGTRLTVV.

The chain links TRBV6-1 to TRBJ1-2, with D hard to call. V gave up 2 bases and J gave up 0 bases, with 13 bases separating them. CDR1 MNHNS and CDR2 SASEGT come from the germline V gene. CDR3 size: 16 residues. This chain's CDR3 is CASSESSARTNYGYTF. The CDR3 DNA sequence: TGTGCCAGCAGTGAAAGTTCAGCACGAACTAACTATGGCTACACCTTC.

The chain has TRBV5-1 and TRBJ2-2; 8 bases map to TRBD1. This CDR3 spans 16 amino acids. Trimming took 0 bases from V and 6 from J; bases not matched to a gene: 7. Germline V gene lookup returns CDR1 SGHRS and CDR2 YFSETQ. CDR3 sequence: CASSLGRTGIPGELFF. CDR3 in DNA: TGCGCCAGCAGCTTGGGGCGGACAGGGATTCCCGGGGAGCTGTTTTTT.

This chain links TRBV5-1 with TRBJ1-4; no clear D gene. CDR1 SGHRS and CDR2 YFSETQ come from the germline V gene. V dropped 0 bases and J dropped 5 bases, with 8 bases sitting between them. The CDR3 sequence is 14 residues long. This CDR3 is CASSLGPTNEKLFF. The CDR3 DNA sequence: TGCGCCAGCAGCTTGGGACCGACCAATGAAAAACTGTTTTTT.

This chain links TRBV18 with TRBJ1-2; 8 positions agree with TRBD1. The CDR3 has 15 residues. Germline CDR1 is KGHSH and CDR2 is LQKENI. The ends lost 3 bases at V and 4 bases at J; junction bases unmatched: 7. DNA of the CDR3: TGTGCCAGCTCACCGCCCACAGGGGGAGGCTATGGCTACACCTTC. Its protein product is CASSPPTGGGYGYTF.

This clone was recorded a few times. This chain connects TRBV4-2 to TRBJ1-6; D remains unclear. Trimming left V 3 bases short and J 8 bases short, with 11 bases between. The CDR3 consists of 14 residues. CDR1 and CDR2 (germline): LGHNA, YNFKEQ. The CDR3 region is CASSQLLGDSPLHF. The CDR3 DNA is TGTGCCAGCAGCCAGCTCCTTGGTGATTCACCCCTCCACTTT.

V usage is TRBV7-2 and J usage is TRBJ2-7; 7 positions agree with TRBD2. Unmatched junction bases numbered 9, after V lost 5 bases and J lost 5 bases. Germline CDR1 SGHTA, CDR2 FQGNSA. The CDR3 extends over 14 amino acids. CDR3 sequence: CASSLGLERHEQYF. The CDR3 nucleotides are TGTGCCAGCAGCCTAGGACTAGAACGTCACGAGCAGTACTTC. The full variable domain, with the rest looked up from reference TRBV7-2 and TRBJ2-7, is GAGVSQSPSNKVTEKGKDVELRCDPISGHTALYWYRQSLGQGLEFLIYFQGNSAPDKSGLPSDRFSAERTGGSVSTLTIQRTQQEDSAVYLCASSLGLERHEQYFGPGTRLTVT.

The rearrangement joins TRBV10-3 to TRBJ2-3; 10 nucleotides agree with TRBD2. The germline CDR1 and CDR2 sequences are ENHRY and SYGVKD. V lost 10 bases to trimming and J lost 2 bases; unmatched junction nucleotides: 9. This CDR3 contains 15 residues. CDR3 DNA sequence: TGTGCCACTTCTAGCGGGGGCACCCTCACAGATACGCAGTATTTT. Protein product: CATSSGGTLTDTQYF.

This chain joins TRBV9 and TRBJ1-4, with TRBD1 matching over 9 bases. The CDR3 is 14 amino acids. V dropped 1 base and J dropped 8; count of bases not matched to a gene: 3. Germline V CDR1 and CDR2: SGDLS, YYNGEE. Written as DNA, the CDR3 is TGTGCCAGCAGCGTAACAACAGGGGGCGAAAAACTGTTTTTT. It encodes CASSVTTGGEKLFF.

This clone was seen more than once but under ten times. The chain combines TRBV7-8 with TRBJ2-1; unclear D gene. Trimming shortened V by 2 bases and J by 8 bases, and 10 bases separated the two germline ends. The length of the CDR3 is 13 residues. The germline CDR1 and CDR2 sequences are SGHVS and FQNEAQ. DNA of the CDR3: TGTGCCAGCAGCTTAATTAGGTCGCATGAGCAGTTCTTC. Amino acid sequence: CASSLIRSHEQFF.